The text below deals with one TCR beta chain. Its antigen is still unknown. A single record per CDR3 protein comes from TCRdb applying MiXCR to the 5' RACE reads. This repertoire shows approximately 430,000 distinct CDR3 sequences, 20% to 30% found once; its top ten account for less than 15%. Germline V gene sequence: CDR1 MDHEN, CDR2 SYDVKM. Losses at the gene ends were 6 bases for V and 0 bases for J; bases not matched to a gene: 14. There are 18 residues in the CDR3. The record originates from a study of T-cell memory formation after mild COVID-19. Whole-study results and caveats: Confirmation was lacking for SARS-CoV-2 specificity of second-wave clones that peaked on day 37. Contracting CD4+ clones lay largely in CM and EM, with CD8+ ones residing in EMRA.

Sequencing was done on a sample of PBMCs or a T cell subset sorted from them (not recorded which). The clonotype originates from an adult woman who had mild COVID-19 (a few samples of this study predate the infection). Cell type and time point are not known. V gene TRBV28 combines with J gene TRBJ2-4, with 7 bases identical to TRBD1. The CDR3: CASSPRTGQLLAKNIQYF. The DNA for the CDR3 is TGTGCCAGCAGCCCCAGGACAGGCCAACTCCTAGCCAAAAACATTCAGTACTTC.